This passage covers 13 T cell receptor beta chains from one sample sequenced in a study of human T cells and chemical hapten exposure (dated by TCRdb to the early 2020s). Library method: RACE. Sequencing was performed on a NextSeq 500. TCRdb reworked the public reads: Q25 trimming with fastp, MiXCR clone assembly, productive beta chains retained. For every CDR3 protein sequence, its rows merge into one entry that carries the most common genes and DNA. This sample gives 60,000 to 80,000 distinct CDR3 sequences in total; approximately 29% of them show up just once. The biggest ten clones account for approximately 9.1% of the sample. The time point label, read with the paper, signifies: patch test 1, 2 weeks after DPC sensitization. The treatment or condition tag for this specimen amounts to: therapeutic diphenylcyclopropenone sensitization with weekly scalp DPC. Sequenced here: whole blood, sampled in connection with sensitization to the hapten diphenylcyclopropenone (DPC). The receptors were gathered from a man aged 40-55 years with alopecia areata. Some clones in this sample may be carry-over from other donors' samples.

This chain links TRBV27 with TRBJ2-1, with D possibly being TRBD1 (6 bases). The germline V gene encodes CDR1 MNHEY and CDR2 SMNVEV (reference sequence). V was trimmed by 5 bases and J by 9 bases, leaving 26 bases between them. The CDR3 consists of 17 residues. The CDR3 sequence is CASSPIGLGAGVGEQFF. For the CDR3, the DNA is TGTGCCAGCAGTCCTATCGGCTTGGGGGCAGGGGTAGGTGAGCAGTTCTTC.

This sequence joins TRBV7-2 and TRBJ2-1, with D possibly matching TRBD2 (7 bases). Looked up from germline, CDR1 is SGHTA and CDR2 is FQGNSA. This CDR3 has 15 amino acids. With 7 bases removed from V and 5 bases from J, the gap between germline ends came to 18 bases. CDR3 coding DNA: TGTGCCAGCACCGGGGGCAGCGGGGTACACAATGAGCAGTTCTTC. It specifies CASTGGSGVHNEQFF.

The V and J genes are TRBV25-1 and TRBJ2-5; 9 bases align to TRBD1. CDR3 size: 14 residues. The junction had 7 bases not matched to a gene; V was cut back by 5 bases and J by 6 bases. Germline CDR1 reads MGHDK; CDR2 reads SYGVNS. CDR3 sequence (DNA): TGTGCCAGCAGTCTCACAGGGGGCGCGCAGACCCAGTACTTC. Translated: CASSLTGGAQTQYF.

In this sample, this clonotype turned up a few times. The rearrangement links TRBV12-3 or TRBV12-4 to TRBJ1-4; D remains ambiguous. The CDR3 runs to 13 residues. Trimming removed 3 bases from V and 8 bases from J, with 10 bases in between. CDR3: CASSLAPSEKLFF. The CDR3 coding sequence is TGTGCCAGCAGTTTGGCCCCTTCGGAAAAACTGTTTTTT.

This chain links TRBV20-1 with TRBJ1-1; TRBD1 agrees at 7 bases. With V trimmed by 1 base and J by 8 bases, 4 bases remained unmatched. The CDR3 is made up of 12 amino acids. CDR1 is DFQATT and CDR2 is SNEGSKA in the germline V gene (reference sequence). The CDR3 is CSARAQGVEAFF. The CDR3 region has the DNA TGCAGTGCTAGAGCCCAGGGGGTGGAAGCTTTCTTT.

The V gene is TRBV29-1, the J gene TRBJ2-1; 7 nucleotides align to TRBD2. The CDR3 is 15 amino acids. The germline V gene has CDR1 SQVTM and CDR2 ANQGSEA. Trimming removed 4 bases from V and 2 bases from J; junction bases left unmatched: 8. The CDR3 nucleotides are TGCAGCGTTGCGGTAACTAGCGACGCCTACAATGAGCAGTTCTTC. This gives the protein CSVAVTSDAYNEQFF.

The gene calls are TRBV9 and TRBJ2-5, with 7 bases that match TRBD1. Unmatched junction bases numbered 10, after V lost 3 bases and J lost 5 bases. Germline CDR1 is SGDLS and CDR2 is YYNGEE. The CDR3 length is 15 residues. CDR3 in amino acids: CASSARQGPLETQYF. CDR3 coding DNA: TGTGCCAGCAGCGCGCGACAGGGACCCCTGGAGACCCAGTACTTC.

V usage is TRBV12-3 or TRBV12-4 and J usage is TRBJ1-4, with a tentative D call TRBD1 (5 bases). Trimming took off 3 bases at V and 8 bases at J, with 13 bases between the two ends. The CDR3 length is 14 residues. The CDR3 is CASSLGRVGEKLFF. The CDR3, as DNA: TGTGCCAGCAGTTTGGGCAGGGTCGGGGAAAAACTGTTTTTT.

In its sample, this clonotype was seen a few times. The chain joins TRBV20-1 to TRBJ2-4; 8 nucleotides agree with TRBD1. This CDR3 is built from 13 residues. Germline V gene data show CDR1 as DFQATT and CDR2 as SNEGSKA (reference sequence). With V trimmed by 6 bases and J by 6 bases, 7 bases remained unmatched. CDR3 residues: CSAAGTGGNIQYF. In DNA, the CDR3 is TGCAGTGCAGCCGGGACAGGCGGAAACATTCAGTACTTC.

This clonotype appeared a single time. The V gene is TRBV12-3 or TRBV12-4, the J gene TRBJ1-1; 9 bases fit TRBD1. The CDR3 sequence is 14 residues long. Trimming cost V 1 base and J 4 bases; bases outside gene matches: 1. The CDR3, as DNA: TGTGCCAGCAGTTTAGGACAGGGGGTCACTGAAGCTTTCTTT. Translating gives CASSLGQGVTEAFF.

This clonotype turned up a few times. V and J are TRBV7-9 and TRBJ2-7, with a weak D call TRBD2 (5 bases). V was trimmed by 6 bases and J by 6 bases, leaving 15 bases between them. The CDR3 spans 13 residues. Germline V gene data show CDR1 as SEHNR and CDR2 as FQNEAQ (reference sequence). The CDR3 spells CASSSPGSGEQYF. The CDR3 DNA reads TGTGCCAGCAGTTCCCCGGGCAGCGGCGAGCAGTACTTC.

The chain is built from TRBV7-2 and TRBJ2-7; 12 positions match TRBD2. CDR1 and CDR2 from the germline V gene are SGHTA and FQGNSA. This CDR3 is 15 amino acids long. The J segment lost 7 bases and the V segment lost 5 bases, leaving 9 bases of the junction unmatched. The CDR3 reads CASSPQTSGSEEQYF. The CDR3 DNA reads TGTGCCAGCAGCCCTCAGACTAGCGGGAGCGAAGAGCAGTACTTC.

V and J are TRBV27 and TRBJ1-2; possible D gene TRBD1, 5 bases. Germline V gene lookup returns CDR1 MNHEY and CDR2 SMNVEV (reference sequence). The CDR3 sequence is 14 residues long. V lost 5 bases to trimming and J lost 2 bases, with 12 bases between them. CDR3 coding DNA: TGTGCCAGCAGTCCCGGGGACTCCAACTATGGCTACACCTTC. Its translation: CASSPGDSNYGYTF.